This entry lists 5 T cell receptor beta chains sequenced from one sample in a study of radiotherapy plus CTLA-4 blockade in lung cancer. Clones were sequenced by immunoSEQ multiplex PCR, and TCRdb holds only the in-frame ones, with some missing. The table has about 80,000 clones, about 84% seen once; the top ten hold about 0.79%. Here the sequenced sample was peripheral blood, taken from a patient treated with radiotherapy plus ipilimumab. Source of these receptors: a human donor with non-small cell lung cancer who had stable disease on radiotherapy plus ipilimumab.

The genes are TRBV7-6 and TRBJ1-6, with D unresolved. This CDR3 contains 15 residues. V lost 5 bases and J 10 bases, leaving 18 bases between the germline ends. Germline V gives CDR1 SGHVS, CDR2 FNYEAQ. The CDR3 spells CASSQIPLAYSPLHF. The CDR3 coding sequence is TGTGCCAGCAGCCAGATTCCCCTCGCCTACTCACCCCTCCACTTT.

This clone was seen just once. The genes are TRBV2 and TRBJ2-5; no clear D. The CDR3 runs 11 residues. Germline V gene data show CDR1 as SNHLY and CDR2 as FYNNEI. The V end lost 6 bases, the J end lost 4 bases, and 6 bases lay between the germline ends. The DNA for the CDR3 is TGTGCCAGCAGCCTCCTAGAGACCCAGTACTTC. Translation gives CASSLLETQYF.

V and J are TRBV27 and TRBJ1-1; 11 nucleotides match TRBD1. The CDR3 runs to 15 residues. Germline V gene lookup returns CDR1 MNHEY and CDR2 SMNVEV (reference sequence). V was clipped by 5 bases and J by 5 bases; unmatched bases: 7. The CDR3 region is CASSRPGQGETEAFF. The CDR3 DNA reads as TGTGCCAGCAGTCGACCGGGACAGGGGGAAACTGAAGCTTTCTTT.

The rearrangement uses TRBV30 and TRBJ1-6, with a possible D match to TRBD1 (6 bases). Germline V gene data show CDR1 as GTSNPN and CDR2 as SVGIG (reference sequence). The CDR3 length is 15 residues. Trimming shortened V by 0 bases and J by 6 bases, and 12 bases separated the two germline ends. CDR3 nucleotide sequence: TGTGCCTGGAGTGTCGGGGGGGCGCGTAATTCACCCCTCCACTTT. This codes for CAWSVGGARNSPLHF.

The chain links TRBV5-6 to TRBJ1-4, with D perhaps matching TRBD1 (5 bases). This CDR3 has 16 residues. The germline gives CDR1 SGHDT, CDR2 YYEEEE. V was trimmed by 0 bases and J by 8 bases, leaving 17 bases between them. The CDR3 DNA is TGTGCCAGCAGCTTGGCGGCGGGGCAGCTTAACGAAAAACTGTTTTTT. Its translation: CASSLAAGQLNEKLFF.